This TCR beta chain was found in a study of shared clonotypes between healthy human individuals. In the study overall: Three CD4 naive, three CD4 memory, two CD8 naive and one CD8 memory plate were used per donor.

The CDR3 covers 14 residues. Germline assignment: CDR1 KGHSH and CDR2 LQKENI. Trimming pared 3 bases from V and 5 bases from J, leaving 11 bases between. Several immunoSEQ 96-well plates shared each subset's DNA, each plate a replicate. Here immunoSEQ multiplex PCR was the method, and the copy in TCRdb shows in-frame clones only, minus some. Here the sample spans fewer than 200,000 clones, about 93% being singletons. The sequenced sample consisted of naive CD4+ T cells sorted from blood. Noted subset: CD45RA+ positively selected. This receptor was taken from a woman under 40 in good health. The chain carries TRBV18 and TRBJ1-5; perhaps TRBD1 as D (5 bases). CDR3 coding DNA: TGTGCCAGCTCACCGGGGCAGTCGGATCAGCCCCAGCATTTT. Its translation: CASSPGQSDQPQHF.